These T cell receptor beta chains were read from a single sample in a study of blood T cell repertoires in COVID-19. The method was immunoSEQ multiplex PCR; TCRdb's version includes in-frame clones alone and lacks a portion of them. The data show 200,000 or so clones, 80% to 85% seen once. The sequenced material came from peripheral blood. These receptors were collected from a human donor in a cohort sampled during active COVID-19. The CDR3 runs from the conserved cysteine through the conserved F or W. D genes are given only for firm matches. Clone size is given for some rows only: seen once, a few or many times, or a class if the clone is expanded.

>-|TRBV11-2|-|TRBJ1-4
TGTGCCAGCAGCCAAAACAGGGTGGGTGAAAAACTGTTTTTT
CASSQNRVGEKLFF
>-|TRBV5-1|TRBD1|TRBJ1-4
TGCGCCAGCAGCTTTGAGGGACAGGATGAAAAACTGTTTTTT
CASSFEGQDEKLFF
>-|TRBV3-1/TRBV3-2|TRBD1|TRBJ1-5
TGTGCCAGCAGCCTCGGACAGGGACGCTGGCCCCAGCATTTT
CASSLGQGRWPQHF
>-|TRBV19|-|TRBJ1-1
TGTGCCAGTAGGTTAGGGGCAACGAACACTGAAGCTTTCTTT
CASRLGATNTEAFF
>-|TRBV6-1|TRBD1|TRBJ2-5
TGTGCCAGCAGTGAAGCGCGACAGGGTAGAGAGACCCAGTACTTC
CASSEARQGRETQYF
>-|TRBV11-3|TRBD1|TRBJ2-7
TGTGCCAGCTCGGTCGGGACAGGCGCCCACGAGCAGTACTTC
CASSVGTGAHEQYF
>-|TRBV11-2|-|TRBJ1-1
TGTGCCAGCAGCGGCAGCAGGGTTCAGAACACTGAAGCTTTCTTT
CASSGSRVQNTEAFF
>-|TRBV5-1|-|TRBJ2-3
TGCGCCAGCAGCGTAGGGGGAAGCACAGATACGCAGTATTTT
CASSVGGSTDTQYF
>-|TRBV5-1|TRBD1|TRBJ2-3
TGCGCCAGCAGCTGGGGGACAGGGGATTCAGATACGCAGTATTTT
CASSWGTGDSDTQYF
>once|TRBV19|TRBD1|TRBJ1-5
TGTGCCAGTTCCACAGGCAGGGGGCCTCAGCCCCAGCATTTT
CASSTGRGPQPQHF
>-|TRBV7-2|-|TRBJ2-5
TGTGCCAGCAGCGCGATCCCACTGCAAGAGACCCAGTACTTC
CASSAIPLQETQYF
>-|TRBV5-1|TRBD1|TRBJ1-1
TGCGCCAGCAGACAGACAGGGTATCCTGAAGCTTTCTTT
CASRQTGYPEAFF
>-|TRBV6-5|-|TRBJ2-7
TGTGCCAGCTTATTTCCGGGATCCACCTACGAGCAGTACTTC
CASLFPGSTYEQYF
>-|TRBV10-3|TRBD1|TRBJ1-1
TGTGCCATCAGTGTTCCGGGACAGGGCCCCACTGAAGCTTTCTTT
CAISVPGQGPTEAFF
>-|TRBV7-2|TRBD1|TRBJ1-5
TGTGCCAGCAGCTTAGCGACAGGGGGCCAGCCCCAGCATTTT
CASSLATGGQPQHF
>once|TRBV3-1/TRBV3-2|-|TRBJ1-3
TGTGCCAGCAGACAAAGTTCTTCTAGAAACACCATATATTTT
CASRQSSSRNTIYF
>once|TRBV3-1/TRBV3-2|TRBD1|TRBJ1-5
TGTGCCAGCAGCCAGGATACAGGGGGTGGTCAGCCCCAGCATTTT
CASSQDTGGGQPQHF
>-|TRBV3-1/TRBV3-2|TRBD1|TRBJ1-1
TGTGCCAGCAGCCCCGCAGGGACAGGGGGAAGGAACACTGAAGCTTTCTTT
CASSPAGTGGRNTEAFF
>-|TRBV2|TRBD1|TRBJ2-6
TGTGCCAGCAGAGGTTCCGGGACAGGGTTCTCTGGGGCCAACGTCCTGACTTTC
CASRGSGTGFSGANVLTF
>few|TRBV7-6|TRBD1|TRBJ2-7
TGTGCCAGCAGCCCCCGAATGGACAGGTTTTCATACGAGCAGTACTTC
CASSPRMDRFSYEQYF
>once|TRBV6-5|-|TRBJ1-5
TGTGCCAGCAGTTACTCGAAAGGGGCTCAGCCCCAGCATTTT
CASSYSKGAQPQHF
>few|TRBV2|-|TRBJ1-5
TGTGCCAGCAGCCCCCGGGTTAGCAATCAGCCCCAGCATTTT
CASSPRVSNQPQHF
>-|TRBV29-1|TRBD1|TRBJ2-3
TGCAGCGTTGATTCCAGGGGGACAGATACGCAGTATTTT
CSVDSRGTDTQYF
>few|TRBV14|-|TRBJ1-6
TGTGCCAGCAGCCAAGAACTGTATAATTCACCCCTCCACTTT
CASSQELYNSPLHF
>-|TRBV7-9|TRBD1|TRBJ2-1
TGTGCCAGCAGCTTTTGGACAGGGGGATACAATGAGCAGTTCTTC
CASSFWTGGYNEQFF
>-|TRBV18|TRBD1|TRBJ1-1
TGTGCCAGCTCACCTACACAGGGGAAAGCTTTCTTT
CASSPTQGKAFF
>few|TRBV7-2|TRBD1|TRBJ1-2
TGTGCCAGCAGCTTGGACAGGGTGAGCGGCTACACCTTC
CASSLDRVSGYTF
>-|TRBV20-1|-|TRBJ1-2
TGCAGTGCTAGTCGGGGGGGGCTTCACTATGGCTACACCTTC
CSASRGGLHYGYTF
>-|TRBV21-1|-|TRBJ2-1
TGTGCCAGCAGTCCGGGACTAGGAGACCAAAGCTCCTACAATGAGCAGTTCTTC
CASSPGLGDQSSYNEQFF
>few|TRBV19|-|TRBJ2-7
TGTGCCAGTAGTATAGGTACAGGATCCTACGAGCAGTACTTC
CASSIGTGSYEQYF
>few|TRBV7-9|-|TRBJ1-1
TGTGCCAGCAGCTTGTCGGCAGGCGCAGCTTTCTTT
CASSLSAGAAFF
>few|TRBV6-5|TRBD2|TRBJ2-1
TGTGCCAGCATTAAGACTAGCGGGAGAGGGGAGCAGTTCTTC
CASIKTSGRGEQFF
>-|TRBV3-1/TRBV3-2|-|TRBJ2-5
TGTGCCAGCAGCCAAGATAGTAGGATGTGGGCAGGGGAAGAGACCCAGTACTTC
CASSQDSRMWAGEETQYF
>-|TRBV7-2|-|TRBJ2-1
TGTGCCAGCAGCGCCGGGTCAACAATATACAATGAGCAGTTCTTC
CASSAGSTIYNEQFF
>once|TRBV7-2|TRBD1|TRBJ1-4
TGTGCCAGCAGCTTACAAGACAGGGTCAGTGAAAAACTGTTTTTT
CASSLQDRVSEKLFF
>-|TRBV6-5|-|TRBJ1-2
TGTGCCAGCACCGGTTCGGGAGTCCGATATGGCTACACCTTC
CASTGSGVRYGYTF
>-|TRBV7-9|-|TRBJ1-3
TGTGCCAGCAGCTTTTATGGCCTGGCTGGAAACACCATATATTTT
CASSFYGLAGNTIYF
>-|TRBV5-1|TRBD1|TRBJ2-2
TGCGCCAGCACCCGGGACAGCGCCGGGGAGCTGTTTTTT
CASTRDSAGELFF
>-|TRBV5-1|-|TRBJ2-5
TGCGCCAGCAGCCTAGGACAGCCGAGGGAGACCCAGTACTTC
CASSLGQPRETQYF
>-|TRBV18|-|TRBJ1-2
TGTGCCAGCTCACCAGTGGGGGGTGGCAGCTATGGCTACACCTTC
CASSPVGGGSYGYTF
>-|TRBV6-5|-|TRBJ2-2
TGTGCCAGCAGTTACTCTTACAGGGCCGGGGAGCTGTTTTTT
CASSYSYRAGELFF
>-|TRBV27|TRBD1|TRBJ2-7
TGTGCCAGCAGGAAACTATTCCAAACGGACAGGTACGAGCAGTACTTC
CASRKLFQTDRYEQYF
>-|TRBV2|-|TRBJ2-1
TGTGCCAGCACTAGATTCCAGAACCGAGATGGGCAGTTCTTC
CASTRFQNRDGQFF
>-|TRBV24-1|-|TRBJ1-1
TGTGCCACCAAGGGGTCGATGAACACTGAAGCTTTCTTT
CATKGSMNTEAFF
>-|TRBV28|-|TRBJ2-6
TGTGCCAGCATCGAACAGTCTCCCTCTGGGGCCAACGTCCTGACTTTC
CASIEQSPSGANVLTF
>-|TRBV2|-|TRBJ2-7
TGTGCCAGCTCGGGGATCACCGAGCAGTACTTC
CASSGITEQYF
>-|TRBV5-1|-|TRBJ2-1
-
CASSFGVGAAVF
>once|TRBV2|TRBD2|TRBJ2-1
TGTGCCAGCAGCCCCCGAGCGGGGGGGACCTACAATGAGCAGTTCTTC
CASSPRAGGTYNEQFF
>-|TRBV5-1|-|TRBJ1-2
TGCGCCAGCAGCCCCGCGGACAGCTACTATGGCTACACCTTC
CASSPADSYYGYTF
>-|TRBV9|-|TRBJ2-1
TGTGCCAGCAGCGTAGCTAGCTCCTACAATGAGCAGTTCTTC
CASSVASSYNEQFF
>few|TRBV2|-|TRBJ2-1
TGTGCCAGCATGAGGCCCGGGACAACCAACAATGAGCAGTTCTTC
CASMRPGTTNNEQFF
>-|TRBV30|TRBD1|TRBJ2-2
TGTGCCTGGAGTGTAGGACAGGGCGGCACCGGGGAGCTGTTTTTT
CAWSVGQGGTGELFF
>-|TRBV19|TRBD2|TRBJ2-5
TGTGCCAGTAGTCCAAGGACTAGCGGGGCCGTAGCCCAGTACTTC
CASSPRTSGAVAQYF